A selection of T cell receptor beta chains follows, all from one sample in a study of regulatory T cells in long-lasting Graves disease. TCRdb independently ran MiXCR on the multiplex PCR reads; one entry per CDR3 protein. The data hold roughly 500,000 distinct CDR3 sequences, with approximately 22% observed a single time. The sample consisted of peripheral blood mononuclear cells (PBMCs), taken when the disease was refractory, from a patient treated with antithyroid drugs. These receptors all stem from a female donor with Graves disease. The CDR3 runs from the conserved cysteine through the conserved F or W. The D gene is left open where the match is weak. Clone size is shown for a subset of rows, as once, few, many or a class of expanded clone.

CDR3 DNA,CDR3 protein,J gene,D gene,V gene,clone size
TGTGCCAGCAGCGCACCAGGGAATCAGCCCCAGCATTTT,CASSAPGNQPQHF,TRBJ1-5,.,TRBV25-1,many
TGTGCCAGCACCAAAAATGGGGGCTCCTACGAGCAGTACTTC,CASTKNGGSYEQYF,TRBJ2-7,.,TRBV6-2/TRBV6-3,few
TGTGCCAGTATCGGACAGGGGGCGATTCCCATCTATGGCTACACCTTC,CASIGQGAIPIYGYTF,TRBJ1-2,TRBD1,TRBV19,many
TGTGCCAGCTCACCGGGACAGGGGCTTGGCGAGCAGTACTTC,CASSPGQGLGEQYF,TRBJ2-7,TRBD1,TRBV18,few
TGCAGTGCGCCCCTACAATCGGAGGATCAGCCCCAGCATTTT,CSAPLQSEDQPQHF,TRBJ1-5,.,TRBV20-1,.
TGTGCCAGCAGGGACTTAGAGGGGGCCAACTACGAGCAGTACTTC,CASRDLEGANYEQYF,TRBJ2-7,TRBD1,TRBV28,many
TGTGCCAGCAGTCCAGAGGCTTACGGACTCTACGAGCAGTACTTC,CASSPEAYGLYEQYF,TRBJ2-7,.,TRBV6-1,many
TGTGCCAGCAGCGAACAATATGAGCAGTTCTTC,CASSEQYEQFF,TRBJ2-1,.,TRBV6-1,.
TGTGCCAGTAGTCCGCAGGGGAGGGTCACTGAAGCTTTCTTT,CASSPQGRVTEAFF,TRBJ1-1,.,TRBV19,few
TGTGCCAGCAGTTTCCCCGGGACAGGGGCGAACGAGCAGTACTTC,CASSFPGTGANEQYF,TRBJ2-7,TRBD1,TRBV12-3/TRBV12-4,many
TGTGCTAGTGGTTTGGAGGGTATCACTGAAGCTTTCTTT,CASGLEGITEAFF,TRBJ1-1,.,TRBV12-5,.
TGTGCCACCTACCTGGCTAGCGGGAGAGGTGAGCAGTACTTC,CATYLASGRGEQYF,TRBJ2-7,TRBD2,TRBV28,many
TGTGCCAGCAGCGTAGCAGGGACAGGGGCCGGGGAGCTGTTTTTT,CASSVAGTGAGELFF,TRBJ2-2,TRBD1,TRBV9,few
TGTGCCAGCTCACCACCCAATCTCGGCCAGGGCGTCAATCAGCCCCAGCATTTT,CASSPPNLGQGVNQPQHF,TRBJ1-5,.,TRBV6-2/TRBV6-3,.
TGTGCCACCCATCGGGCAGATAACTATGGCTACACCTTC,CATHRADNYGYTF,TRBJ1-2,.,TRBV6-1,many
TGCAGTGCTACAGACCCGGCCTACACTGAAGCTTTCTTT,CSATDPAYTEAFF,TRBJ1-1,.,TRBV20-1,many
TGTGCCAGCAGGATACAGGGTGGCAATCAGCCCCAGCATTTT,CASRIQGGNQPQHF,TRBJ1-5,.,TRBV28,.
TGCGCCAGCAGCTTGTCTCCGGGGGGCTCCTACGAGCAGTACTTC,CASSLSPGGSYEQYF,TRBJ2-7,TRBD2,TRBV5-1,.
TGTGCCAGCAGCGTAGGCCTCCTCTACAATGAGCAGTTCTTC,CASSVGLLYNEQFF,TRBJ2-1,.,TRBV9,.
TGTGCCAGTACCCTCTCGGGACAGGGGTCCCCGCCTGAAGCTTTCTTT,CASTLSGQGSPPEAFF,TRBJ1-1,TRBD1,TRBV19,few
TGTGCCACCAGCAGGGAGATAAGTCTAGAGACCCAGTACTTC,CATSREISLETQYF,TRBJ2-5,.,TRBV15,.
TGTGCCAGCAGCCAGCCCACGAACACCGGGGAGCTGTTTTTT,CASSQPTNTGELFF,TRBJ2-2,.,TRBV3-1,.